The next 18 T cell receptor beta chains were all read from a single sample in a study of read filtering for tumor transcriptome and immune sequencing. Molecular barcoded adaptors covering alpha/delta and beta/gamma chains were used on 400 to 450 ng RNA. TCRdb used MiXCR to reprocess the reads, holding one entry per CDR3 protein. The sample includes fewer than 90,000 distinct CDR3 sequences, 9% to 15% seen only once; the top ten take 15%. The sequencing sample was made of a population of CD138-negative cells sorted from bone marrow. Receptors originate from a donor at least 40 years old with multiple myeloma.

This clonotype was counted a few times. A much larger clone sits a single nucleotide away, making a read error possible. The chain carries TRBV5-1 and TRBJ2-7; possibly TRBD2 for D (6 bases). CDR3 length equals 14 residues. Trimming took off 0 bases at V and 2 bases at J, with 9 bases between the two ends. Germline V gene lookup returns CDR1 SGHRS and CDR2 YFSETQ. The CDR3 here is CASSLGGITYEQYF. The CDR3 DNA reads TGCGCCAGCAGCTTGGGCGGGATTACCTACGAGCAGTACTTC.

Comment on this clonotype: A read error is likely here: a far larger clone is one base away. The chain employs TRBV5-4 and TRBJ1-1, with a possible D match to TRBD1 (6 bases). Germline V gene sequence: CDR1 SGHNT, CDR2 YYREEE (reference sequence). CDR3 length: 14 amino acids. CDR3 DNA: TGCCCCAGCAGCACCCGGACAGAGAACACTGAAGCTTTCTTT. Translation gives CPSSTRTENTEAFF.

V and J are TRBV13 and TRBJ2-2; 12 nucleotides agree with TRBD2. CDR1 PRHDT and CDR2 FYEKMQ come from the germline V gene (reference sequence). This CDR3 is built from 14 residues. Trimming at V came to 8 bases and at J to 8 bases, leaving 6 bases not matched to a gene. Here the CDR3 reads CASGWTSGIGELFF. The CDR3 bases are TGTGCCAGCGGCTGGACTAGCGGGATAGGGGAGCTGTTTTTT.

With respect to this clonotype: A much larger clone differs by one base, so this may be a read error. This rearrangement joins TRBV2 to TRBJ2-7; perhaps TRBD2 as D (5 bases). Germline CDR1 is SNHLY and CDR2 is FYNNEI. This CDR3 region has 15 residues. The CDR3: CASTPLPGSSYGQYF. CDR3 sequence (DNA): TGTGCCAGCACCCCCCTGCCTGGGAGCTCCTACGGGCAGTACTTC.

This clonotype was seen many times. V gene TRBV2 combines with J gene TRBJ1-2, with D hard to call. The length of the CDR3 is 13 residues. Germline CDR1 is SNHLY and CDR2 is FYNNEI. V was clipped by 6 bases and J by 6 bases, with 14 bases between them. CDR3 nucleotides: TGTGCCAGCAGGGACTTGGAAGTACATGGCTACACCTTC. Its translation: CASRDLEVHGYTF.

V and J are TRBV2 and TRBJ1-1, with D unclear. Trimming left V 3 bases short and J 5 bases short, with 10 bases between. The CDR3 is 13 amino acids. Germline V gives CDR1 SNHLY, CDR2 FYNNEI. The CDR3 DNA is TGTGCCAGCAGTGAGGGGATCCGGACTGAAGCTTTCTTT. As protein: CASSEGIRTEAFF. Drawing the rest from reference TRBV2 and TRBJ1-1, the complete variable domain is EPEVTQTPSHQVTQMGQEVILRCVPISNHLYFYWYRQILGQKVEFLVSFYNNEISEKSEIFDDQFSVERPDGSNFTLKIRSTKLEDSAMYFCASSEGIRTEAFFGQGTRLTVV.

This clonotype was seen at least ten times. The chain is built from TRBV20-1 and TRBJ2-7; 9 nucleotides align to TRBD1. Looked up from germline, CDR1 is DFQATT and CDR2 is SNEGSKA (reference sequence). V lost 4 bases and J lost 3; bases outside the gene matches: 4. The CDR3 runs to 13 residues. The CDR3 reads CSANRDRDYEQYF. The DNA for the CDR3 is TGCAGTGCTAACCGGGACAGGGACTACGAGCAGTACTTC.

This clonotype has ten or more counts. The V call is TRBV12-3 or TRBV12-4, the J call TRBJ2-7; possible D gene TRBD1, 6 bases. The CDR3 extends over 13 amino acids. V lost 4 bases and J 4 bases, leaving 11 bases between the germline ends. CDR3 region: CASSWAGAYEQYF. The CDR3 DNA follows: TGTGCCAGCAGTTGGGCAGGGGCATACGAGCAGTACTTC.

This clonotype was seen ten or more times. The chain joins TRBV15 to TRBJ1-1; no firm D call. The V and J ends lost 0 bases and 1 base respectively, with 15 bases between them. Germline CDR1 and CDR2: LNHNV and YYDKDF (reference sequence). This CDR3 comprises 17 residues. In DNA form, the CDR3 reads TGTGCCACCAGCAGAGATCCCTCTAGCGCGACGAACACTGAAGCTTTCTTT. Amino acids: CATSRDPSSATNTEAFF.

This clonotype was seen at least ten times. This chain uses TRBV29-1 with TRBJ2-2; perhaps D is TRBD1 or TRBD2 (5 bases each). The CDR3 runs 14 residues. Germline loops: CDR1 SQVTM, CDR2 ANQGSEA. V was trimmed by 4 bases and J by 0 bases, leaving 9 bases between them. The CDR3 sequence is CSVARDPNTGELFF. CDR3 coding DNA: TGCAGCGTTGCCAGGGACCCGAACACCGGGGAGCTGTTTTTT.

This clonotype occurred many times. The chain links TRBV7-9 to TRBJ2-5; unclear D gene. The V gene's germline CDR1 is SEHNR and CDR2 FQNEAQ (reference sequence). The CDR3 sequence is 14 residues long. The V end was cut by 2 bases, the J end by 5 bases, with 12 bases between. As DNA, the CDR3 is TGTGCCAGCAGCTTAACTCAGAGCGTGGAGACCCAGTACTTC. It specifies CASSLTQSVETQYF.

The chain has TRBV6-6 and TRBJ2-3, with 9 bases that match TRBD1. This CDR3 spans 15 amino acids. The germline CDR1 and CDR2 sequences are MNHNY and SVGAGI (reference sequence). V shed 2 bases, J shed 2 bases, and the junction held 2 bases outside the gene matches. This CDR3 is CASSYRDRDTDTQYF. CDR3 DNA sequence: TGTGCCAGCAGTTACCGGGACAGGGACACAGATACGCAGTATTTT.

The sample holds many counts of this clonotype. The rearrangement joins TRBV5-1 to TRBJ2-3; possible D gene TRBD2, 5 bases. Trimming cost V 3 bases and J 4 bases, with 21 bases left between them. This CDR3 is 17 amino acids long. Germline V gives CDR1 SGHRS, CDR2 YFSETQ. CDR3 bases: TGCGCCAGCAGCTCTAGGGAGATCGCCACGAATCCAGATACGCAGTATTTT. Encoded protein: CASSSREIATNPDTQYF.

This clonotype has ten or more counts. The chain has TRBV5-1 and TRBJ1-1; D call uncertain. Germline CDR1 reads SGHRS; CDR2 reads YFSETQ. The V and J ends lost 1 base and 0 bases respectively, with 10 bases between them. This CDR3 is 15 amino acids long. The CDR3 region has the DNA TGCGCCAGCAGCTTGTTGTATGGGATGAACACTGAAGCTTTCTTT. Residues: CASSLLYGMNTEAFF.

This clonotype came up many times. This chain uses TRBV5-1 with TRBJ2-5, with unresolved D. Trimming shortened V by 1 base and J by 4 bases, and 8 bases separated the two germline ends. CDR1 is SGHRS and CDR2 is YFSETQ in the germline V gene. The CDR3 sequence is 13 residues long. The CDR3 spells CASSLTLGETQYF. The CDR3 DNA reads TGCGCCAGCAGCTTGACTTTGGGAGAGACCCAGTACTTC.

This clonotype was observed at least ten times. The chain has TRBV5-1 and TRBJ2-3; 9 bases map to TRBD2. Unmatched junction bases numbered 5, after V lost 4 bases and J lost 5 bases. CDR3 size: 14 residues. CDR1 and CDR2 from the germline V gene are SGHRS and YFSETQ. CDR3 DNA sequence: TGCGCCAGCAGCGACCTAGCGGGGCGAGATACGCAGTATTTT. It translates to CASSDLAGRDTQYF. Combining the CDR3 with reference TRBV5-1 and TRBJ2-3 gives the whole variable domain KAGVTQTPRYLIKTRGQQVTLSCSPISGHRSVSWYQQTPGQGLQFLFEYFSETQRNKGNFPGRFSGRQFSNSRSEMNVSTLELGDSALYLCASSDLAGRDTQYFGPGTRLTVL.

This clonotype has at least ten counts. The genes are TRBV11-3 and TRBJ2-1; 9 bases match TRBD2. After removal of 1 base from V and 3 bases from J, the junction contained 1 base not matched to a gene. The CDR3 runs to 15 residues. The germline V gene encodes CDR1 SGHNT and CDR2 YENEEA. Written as DNA, the CDR3 is TGTGCCAGCAGCTTAGGGACTAGCGTCTACAATGAGCAGTTCTTC. Protein: CASSLGTSVYNEQFF.

The chain carries TRBV19 and TRBJ2-3; possibly TRBD1 for D (5 bases). Trimming took 3 bases from V and 5 from J, leaving 12 bases between them. Germline V CDR1 and CDR2: LNHDA, SQIVND (reference sequence). There are 14 residues in the CDR3. The CDR3 DNA sequence: TGTGCCAGTAGTATTCACTCCCAGGGAGATACGCAGTATTTT. This translates into CASSIHSQGDTQYF.